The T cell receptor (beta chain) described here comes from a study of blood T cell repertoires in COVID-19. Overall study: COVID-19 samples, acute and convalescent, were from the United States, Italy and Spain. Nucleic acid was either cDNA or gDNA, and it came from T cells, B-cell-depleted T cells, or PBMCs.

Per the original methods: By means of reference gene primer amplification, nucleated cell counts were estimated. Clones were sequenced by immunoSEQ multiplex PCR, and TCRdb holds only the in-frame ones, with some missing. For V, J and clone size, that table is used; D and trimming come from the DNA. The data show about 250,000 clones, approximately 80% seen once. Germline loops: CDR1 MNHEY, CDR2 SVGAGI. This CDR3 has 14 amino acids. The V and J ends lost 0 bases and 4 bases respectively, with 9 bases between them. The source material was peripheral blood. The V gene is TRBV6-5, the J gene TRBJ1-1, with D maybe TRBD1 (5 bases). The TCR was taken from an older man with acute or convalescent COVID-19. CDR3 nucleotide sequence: TGTGCCAGCAGTTACTCGCGGGGACCCACTGAAGCTTTCTTT. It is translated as CASSYSRGPTEAFF.